The 28 T cell receptor beta chains below come from one sample, sequenced in a study of cytomegalovirus exposure and HLA in healthy donors. Clones were read by immunoSEQ multiplex PCR, and TCRdb kept only the in-frame ones, dropping some. Among 200,000 or so clones, around 80% were seen once, and the ten largest hold 13%. Sequences were obtained from PBMCs. These receptors originate from a woman between 25 and 40 years old in good health and CMV-seropositive.

This chain links TRBV4-1 with TRBJ1-5; D remains unclear. Between the trimmed V and J ends, which lost 0 bases and 10 bases, there was a span of 10 bases. The CDR3 contains 13 residues. The germline CDR1 and CDR2 sequences are MGHRA and YSYEKL. The CDR3 reads CASSQERELPQHF. CDR3 nucleotide sequence: TGCGCCAGCAGCCAAGAGAGAGAGTTACCCCAGCATTTT.

The genes are TRBV2 and TRBJ2-1, with D possibly matching TRBD1 (6 bases). Trimming removed 6 bases at V and 8 bases at J, with 20 bases between. CDR1 and CDR2 from the germline V gene are SNHLY and FYNNEI. CDR3 length: 15 residues. The CDR3: CASSVQGYGVDEQFF. The DNA for the CDR3 is TGTGCCAGCAGCGTACAGGGTTATGGTGTCGATGAGCAGTTCTTC.

This clone was detected once. The chain has TRBV5-1 and TRBJ2-7; D unclear. The CDR3 spans 12 residues. Germline V gene data show CDR1 as SGHRS and CDR2 as YFSETQ. Trimming shortened V by 0 bases and J by 5 bases, and 6 bases separated the two germline ends. The CDR3 protein is CASSLGLHEQYF. In nucleotides, the CDR3 is TGCGCCAGCAGCTTGGGACTCCACGAGCAGTACTTC.

The table lists this clone with a few counts. The rearrangement links TRBV29-1 to TRBJ2-1; 9 bases line up with TRBD1. This CDR3 region has 13 residues. Trimming at V came to 7 bases and at J to 7 bases, leaving 8 bases not matched to a gene. From germline, CDR1 is SQVTM and CDR2 ANQGSEA. For the CDR3, the DNA is TGCAGCGACCGGGACAGGGTCATTAATGAGCAGTTCTTC. It encodes CSDRDRVINEQFF.

This clone was detected a few times. The chain has TRBV29-1 and TRBJ1-2; tentative D call: TRBD1 (6 bases). CDR1 and CDR2 from the germline V gene are SQVTM and ANQGSEA. Between the trimmed V and J ends, which lost 6 bases and 5 bases, there was a span of 10 bases. The CDR3 length is 11 residues. The CDR3 sequence: CSVVTGYGYTF. The CDR3, as DNA: TGCAGCGTGGTGACAGGTTATGGCTACACCTTC.

This chain connects TRBV2 to TRBJ1-2; 9 bases are a match to TRBD1. The CDR3 is 14 residues long. Looked up from germline, CDR1 is SNHLY and CDR2 is FYNNEI. J was trimmed by 7 bases and V by 3 bases; bases with no gene match: 6. CDR3 amino acids: CASSEDRGESGYTF. CDR3 nucleotide sequence: TGTGCCAGCAGTGAGGACAGGGGTGAGTCTGGCTACACCTTC.

This clone turned up a few times. This chain joins TRBV19 and TRBJ1-1, with a weak D call TRBD1 (5 bases). V was cut by 2 bases and J by 6 bases, with 7 bases left in between. Germline V gene data show CDR1 as LNHDA and CDR2 as SQIVND (reference sequence). The length of the CDR3 is 12 residues. Here the CDR3 DNA reads TGTGCCAGTAGTATACGGGGGGCTGAAGCTTTCTTT. Amino acids: CASSIRGAEAFF.

This clone was seen a few times. The rearrangement uses TRBV21-1 and TRBJ2-7; the D call TRBD1 from the table was never checked on the DNA. TRBV21-1 is listed as a pseudogene. CDR3 length equals 14 residues. The CDR3 coding sequence is TGTGCCAGCAGCAAATCTGGCAGCTCCTACGAGCAGTACTTC. Encoded protein: CASSKSGSSYEQYF.

The chain has TRBV6-1 and TRBJ2-1; 8 bases fit TRBD2. The CDR3 extends over 14 amino acids. From germline, CDR1 is MNHNS and CDR2 SASEGT. V lost 2 bases and J lost 9; bases outside the gene matches: 6. The CDR3 protein is CASSETGGGGEQFF. CDR3 DNA sequence: TGTGCCAGCAGTGAAACGGGAGGGGGGGGTGAGCAGTTCTTC.

The genes are TRBV9 and TRBJ2-6; 8 bases are shared with TRBD1. In germline, CDR1 is SGDLS, CDR2 YYNGEE. CDR3 size: 20 residues. V was clipped by 5 bases and J by 0 bases; unmatched bases: 16. The CDR3 DNA sequence: TGTGCCAGCAGTCCAGAGCCCCCGGGACAGGTACTCTCTGGGGCCAACGTCCTGACTTTC. Translated, it gives CASSPEPPGQVLSGANVLTF.

J is TRBJ2-7 and V is TRBV5-1; D possibly corresponds to TRBD2 (7 bases). In germline, CDR1 is SGHRS, CDR2 YFSETQ. V was clipped by 1 base and J by 6 bases, with 17 bases between them. The CDR3 consists of 15 residues. DNA of the CDR3: TGCGCCAGCAGCTTGCGTACAGGGAGGGTTGGCGAGCAGTACTTC. Translated: CASSLRTGRVGEQYF.

In this sample, this clone turned up once. The gene calls are TRBV5-1 and TRBJ2-5, with 16 bases lining up with TRBD2. The ends lost 4 bases at V and 2 bases at J; junction bases unmatched: 2. The CDR3 runs 16 residues. Germline V CDR1 and CDR2: SGHRS, YFSETQ. This CDR3 reads CASSMGLAGGQETQYF. The CDR3 DNA reads TGCGCCAGCAGCATGGGACTAGCGGGAGGGCAAGAGACCCAGTACTTC.

The rearrangement joins TRBV5-1 to TRBJ2-2; TRBD2 matches at 12 bases. V lost 3 bases, J lost 6 bases, and 6 bases stayed unmatched. Germline CDR1 is SGHRS and CDR2 is YFSETQ. There are 16 residues in the CDR3. CDR3 residues: CASSWTSGTIAGELFF. CDR3 nucleotide sequence: TGCGCCAGCAGCTGGACTAGCGGGACAATCGCCGGGGAGCTGTTTTTT.

This chain joins TRBV19 and TRBJ1-2, with a weak D call TRBD1 (6 bases). Trimming removed 5 bases at V and 1 base at J, with 11 bases between. The CDR3 sequence is 14 residues long. Germline CDR1 reads LNHDA; CDR2 reads SQIVND (reference sequence). The CDR3 here is CASSPGGGNYGYTF. In nucleotides, the CDR3 is TGTGCCAGTAGTCCGGGAGGGGGTAACTATGGCTACACCTTC.

V usage is TRBV5-6 and J usage is TRBJ1-5; 7 bases are a match to TRBD1. CDR1 and CDR2 (germline): SGHDT, YYEEEE. V dropped 3 bases and J dropped 7; count of bases not matched to a gene: 7. The CDR3 loop spans 14 amino acids. The CDR3 region is CASSSRQGWQPQHF. For the CDR3, the DNA is TGTGCCAGCAGCTCCAGACAGGGATGGCAGCCCCAGCATTTT. The whole variable domain, filled in from reference TRBV5-6 and TRBJ1-5, reads DAGVTQSPTHLIKTRGQQVTLRCSPKSGHDTVSWYQQALGQGPQFIFQYYEEEERQRGNFPDRFSGHQFPNYSSELNVNALLLGDSALYLCASSSRQGWQPQHFGDGTRLSIL.

This chain connects TRBV28 to TRBJ2-5; tentative D call: TRBD2 (7 bases). The CDR3 contains 16 residues. CDR1 and CDR2 (germline): MDHEN, SYDVKM. With 4 bases removed from V and 7 bases from J, the gap between germline ends came to 22 bases. The CDR3 spells CASSSLGRGAVMTQYF. CDR3 bases: TGTGCCAGCAGTTCCCTAGGACGGGGGGCTGTTATGACCCAGTACTTC.

The chain has TRBV19 and TRBJ2-3; D is perhaps TRBD1 (5 bases). Germline V gene data show CDR1 as LNHDA and CDR2 as SQIVND (reference sequence). V lost 5 bases and J 3 bases, leaving 12 bases between the germline ends. The length of the CDR3 is 14 residues. Here the CDR3 DNA reads TGTGCCAGTAGTTATTGGTCAGGGACAGATACGCAGTATTTT. It translates to CASSYWSGTDTQYF.

V usage is TRBV5-6 and J usage is TRBJ2-3; tentative D call: TRBD2 (6 bases). Trimming took off 4 bases at V and 3 bases at J, with 9 bases between the two ends. The CDR3 has 13 residues. Germline CDR1 reads SGHDT; CDR2 reads YYEEEE. For the CDR3, the DNA is TGTGCCAGCAGCGGGGGGACTACAGATACGCAGTATTTT. Protein product: CASSGGTTDTQYF.

This chain links TRBV29-1 with TRBJ2-5, with no clear D. CDR1 and CDR2 from the germline V gene are SQVTM and ANQGSEA. Trimming stripped 0 bases from V and 2 bases from J, with 10 bases between. CDR3 length: 14 residues. The CDR3 protein is CSVEEVASQETQYF. DNA for the CDR3: TGCAGCGTTGAAGAGGTAGCTAGTCAAGAGACCCAGTACTTC.

The chain carries TRBV19 and TRBJ2-4, with 13 bases fitting TRBD2. The CDR3 covers 16 residues. With 6 bases clipped from V and 1 base from J, the junction kept 3 bases outside the gene matches. Per germline, CDR1 LNHDA and CDR2 SQIVND (reference sequence). The CDR3 spells CASSLTSGRAKNIQYF. In DNA, the CDR3 is TGTGCCAGTAGCCTGACTAGCGGGAGGGCCAAAAACATTCAGTACTTC.

This clone was recorded at least ten times. The chain has TRBV5-4 and TRBJ1-1; 12 nucleotides line up with TRBD1. The CDR3 contains 15 residues. J was trimmed by 5 bases and V by 4 bases; bases with no gene match: 6. CDR1 and CDR2 (germline): SGHNT, YYREEE (reference sequence). As DNA, the CDR3 is TGTGCCAGCAGCGCCGGGACAGGGGGCGGGACTGAAGCTTTCTTT. Translated, it gives CASSAGTGGGTEAFF.

This clone was found a few times. V is TRBV19 and J is TRBJ2-2; D ambiguous. Trimming cost V 6 bases and J 6 bases, with 11 bases left between them. CDR3 size: 13 residues. Germline loops: CDR1 LNHDA, CDR2 SQIVND (reference sequence). The DNA of the CDR3 is TGTGCCAGTAGAATTGATAGCTCCGGGGAGCTGTTTTTT. This sequence encodes CASRIDSSGELFF. Based on the CDR3 plus reference TRBV19 and TRBJ2-2, the full variable domain is DGGITQSPKYLFRKEGQNVTLSCEQNLNHDAMYWYRQDPGQGLRLIYYSQIVNDFQKGDIAEGYSVSREKKESFPLTVTSAQKNPTAFYLCASRIDSSGELFFGEGSRLTVL.

This sequence joins TRBV7-2 and TRBJ1-1; perhaps TRBD1 as D (5 bases). There are 15 residues in the CDR3. V dropped 1 base and J dropped 5 bases, with 14 bases sitting between them. CDR1 and CDR2 (germline): SGHTA, FQGNSA. CDR3 DNA: TGTGCCAGCAGCTTAGTGACTACCCGGGGGACTGAAGCTTTCTTT. As protein: CASSLVTTRGTEAFF.

This chain uses TRBV5-1 with TRBJ1-4; 10 bases match TRBD1. The CDR3 consists of 17 residues. V was clipped by 3 bases and J by 0 bases; unmatched bases: 5. The germline V gene has CDR1 SGHRS and CDR2 YFSETQ. The CDR3, as DNA: TGCGCCAGCAGCTGGGAAGGGACAGGGGCAACTAATGAAAAACTGTTTTTT. Amino acids: CASSWEGTGATNEKLFF.

The chain links TRBV6-1 to TRBJ1-4; D uncertain. Germline assignment: CDR1 MNHNS and CDR2 SASEGT. The CDR3 has 14 residues. Trimming left V 1 base short and J 8 bases short, with 11 bases between. CDR3 bases: TGTGCCAGCAGTGAAGTGTCCTCGGGGGAAAAACTGTTTTTT. This codes for CASSEVSSGEKLFF.

CDR3 nucleotide sequence: TGCAGCGTTGTACTTGCGGGTTCAAGCTCCTACGAGCAGTACTTC. This encodes CSVVLAGSSSYEQYF. V and J are TRBV29-1 and TRBJ2-7; perhaps TRBD2 as D (5 bases). The V and J ends lost 4 bases and 0 bases respectively, with 16 bases between them. The germline V gene encodes CDR1 SQVTM and CDR2 ANQGSEA. The CDR3 sequence is 15 residues long.

As concerns this clone: The same CDR3 arises from other DNA sequences in this sample as well. The chain uses TRBV6-5 and TRBJ1-1, with a possible D match to TRBD1 (5 bases). CDR3 length: 13 residues. V lost 5 bases and J 0 bases, leaving 7 bases between the germline ends. Per the germline V gene, CDR1 is MNHEY and CDR2 is SVGAGI. The CDR3: CASSPGMNTEAFF. CDR3 nucleotides: TGTGCCAGCAGTCCAGGGATGAACACTGAAGCTTTCTTT.

V gene TRBV19 combines with J gene TRBJ1-1; D is ambiguous. V lost 8 bases to trimming and J lost 1 base, with 11 bases between them. This CDR3 contains 13 residues. Germline V lookup: CDR1 LNHDA, CDR2 SQIVND (reference sequence). The CDR3 DNA reads as TGTGCCAGTCGAGGCGCGGGGAACACTGAAGCTTTCTTT. It is translated as CASRGAGNTEAFF. Full variable domain (remainder filled in from reference TRBV19 and TRBJ1-1): DGGITQSPKYLFRKEGQNVTLSCEQNLNHDAMYWYRQDPGQGLRLIYYSQIVNDFQKGDIAEGYSVSREKKESFPLTVTSAQKNPTAFYLCASRGAGNTEAFFGQGTRLTVV.